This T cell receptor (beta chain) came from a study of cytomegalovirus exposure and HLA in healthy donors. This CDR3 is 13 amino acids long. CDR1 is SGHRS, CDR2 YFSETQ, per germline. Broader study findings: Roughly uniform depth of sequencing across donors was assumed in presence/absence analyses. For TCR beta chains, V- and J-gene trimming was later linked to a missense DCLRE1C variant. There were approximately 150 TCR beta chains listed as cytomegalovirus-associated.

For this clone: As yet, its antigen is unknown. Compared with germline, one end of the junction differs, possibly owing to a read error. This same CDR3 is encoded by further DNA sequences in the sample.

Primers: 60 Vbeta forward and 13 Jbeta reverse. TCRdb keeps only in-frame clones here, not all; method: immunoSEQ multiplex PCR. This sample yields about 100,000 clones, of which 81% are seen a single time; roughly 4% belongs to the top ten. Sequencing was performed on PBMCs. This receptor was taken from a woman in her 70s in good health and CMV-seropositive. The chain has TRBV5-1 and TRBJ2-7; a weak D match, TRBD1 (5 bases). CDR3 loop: CASSPGQTYEQYF. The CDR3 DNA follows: TGTGCCAGCAGCCCCGGACAAACCTACGAGCAGTACTTC.